This record looks at one TCR beta chain sequence and its context. Its antigen is still unknown. This sample stems from a study of CD4 T cells in relation to SARS-CoV-2 and coronaviruses. Study details: PBMCs were cultured with antigen for 10 days before TCR beta sequencing.

Assay: immunoSEQ multiplex PCR; the TCRdb copy retains only in-frame clones and omits some. The top ten hold around 17% of the sample, which has tens of thousands of clones, around 78% seen once. The unexposed donors gave CD4+ T cells in about 2010-2019, prior to COVID-19. CD4+ T cells were isolated from the cells after 10 days of culture. The receptor was derived from a human donor in good health. The specimen was CD4+ T cells from PBMCs, cultured in vitro.

CDR3 DNA sequence: TGTGCCAGCAGTTACTCGCCCGATCTGAACGTCCTGACTTTC. It specifies CASSYSPDLNVLTF. The gene calls are TRBV6-5 and TRBJ2-6; no firm D call. Per the germline V gene, CDR1 is MNHEY and CDR2 is SVGAGI. This CDR3 is built from 14 residues. Trimming shortened V by 0 bases and J by 10 bases, and 10 bases separated the two germline ends.